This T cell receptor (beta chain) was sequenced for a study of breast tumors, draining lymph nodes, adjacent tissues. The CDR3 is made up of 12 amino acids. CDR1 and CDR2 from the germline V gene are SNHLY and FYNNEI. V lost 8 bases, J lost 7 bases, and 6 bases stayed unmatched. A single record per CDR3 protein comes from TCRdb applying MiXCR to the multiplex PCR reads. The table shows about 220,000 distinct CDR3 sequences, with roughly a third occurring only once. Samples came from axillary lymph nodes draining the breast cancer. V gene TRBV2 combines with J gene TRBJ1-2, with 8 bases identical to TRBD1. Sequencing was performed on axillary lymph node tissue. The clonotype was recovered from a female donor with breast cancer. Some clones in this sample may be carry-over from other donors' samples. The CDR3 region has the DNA TGTGCCAGCGGCGGACAGGGAAGTGGCTACACCTTC. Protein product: CASGGQGSGYTF.